These 21 T cell receptor beta chains share one sample of origin, sequenced in a study of blood T cell repertoires in COVID-19. Profiling relied on immunoSEQ multiplex PCR, and the TCRdb table lists in-frame clones only, not all of them. Of about 260,000 clones listed, 88% are singletons. Source material: PBMCs or T cells enriched from blood (not recorded which). The receptors stem from a woman aged 35 to 49 with acute COVID-19.

The rearrangement joins TRBV3-1 (or the pseudogene TRBV3-2) to TRBJ1-3; 7 positions match TRBD1. Germline V gene lookup returns CDR1 LGHDT and CDR2 YNNKEL (reference sequence). J gave up 5 bases and V 2 bases, and 6 bases lay outside the gene matches. This CDR3 has 15 residues. The CDR3 protein is CASSQCRDRRNTIYF. In DNA form, the CDR3 reads TGTGCCAGCAGCCAATGCCGGGACAGAAGAAACACCATATATTTT.

The J gene is TRBJ1-1, the V gene TRBV2, with TRBD1 identical over 9 bases. CDR1 is SNHLY, CDR2 FYNNEI, per germline. This CDR3 contains 14 residues. With V trimmed by 4 bases and J by 4 bases, 4 bases remained unmatched. For the CDR3, the DNA is TGTGCCAGCAGTGCCGAGACAGGGGGCACTGAAGCTTTCTTT. Residues: CASSAETGGTEAFF.

The chain has TRBV7-9 and TRBJ1-2; TRBD1 might be the D (5 bases). The CDR3 runs to 14 residues. Germline V CDR1 and CDR2: SEHNR, FQNEAQ (reference sequence). Deletions cut 1 base from V and 4 bases from J, with 10 bases between. The CDR3 is CASSLDRSAYGYTF. The CDR3 bases are TGTGCCAGCAGCTTAGACAGGTCCGCCTATGGCTACACCTTC.

CDR3 sequence: CASSQGQGIQPQHF. The CDR3 DNA is TGTGCCAGCTCACAGGGACAGGGGATCCAGCCCCAGCATTTT. The chain carries TRBV18 and TRBJ1-5, with 10 bases that match TRBD1. V was clipped by 4 bases and J by 7 bases; unmatched bases: 4. Germline V lookup: CDR1 KGHSH, CDR2 LQKENI. The CDR3 is 14 residues long.

This sequence joins TRBV23-1 and TRBJ2-1; TRBD2 matches at 7 bases. TRBV23-1 is an ORF, and what it does is uncertain. The J segment lost 8 bases and the V segment lost 1 base, leaving 8 bases of the junction unmatched. This CDR3 region has 15 residues. CDR3 nucleotides: TGCGCCAGCAGTCAATACGGGCTCCGGGGGGATGAGCAGTTCTTC. Amino acid sequence: CASSQYGLRGDEQFF.

CDR3 protein: CASGPSPSGTEAFF. As DNA, the CDR3 is TGTGCTAGTGGTCCCAGCCCATCGGGGACTGAAGCTTTCTTT. The chain combines TRBV12-5 with TRBJ1-1; D remains ambiguous. This CDR3 has 14 amino acids. The germline V gene encodes CDR1 LGHNT and CDR2 FRNRAP. V dropped 5 bases and J dropped 5 bases, with 15 bases sitting between them.

J is TRBJ1-1 and V is TRBV5-4; TRBD1 matches at 11 bases. This CDR3 is built from 15 residues. In germline, CDR1 is SGHNT, CDR2 YYREEE (reference sequence). The ends lost 4 bases at V and 5 bases at J; junction bases unmatched: 7. CDR3 sequence (DNA): TGTGCCAGCAGCGATAAAGGACAGGGGGCGACTGAAGCTTTCTTT. Translating it yields CASSDKGQGATEAFF.

The V gene is TRBV28, the J gene TRBJ2-7; 7 bases agree with TRBD2. The V gene end was trimmed by 6 bases and the J gene end by 4 bases; junction bases not matched to a gene: 15. The CDR3 loop spans 16 amino acids. The germline gives CDR1 MDHEN, CDR2 SYDVKM. CDR3 DNA: TGTGCCAGCAGCCACGGGACTACAACGGAAGTATACGAGCAGTACTTC. It specifies CASSHGTTTEVYEQYF.

The chain uses TRBV6-5 and TRBJ2-5; 9 nucleotides match TRBD2. CDR1 and CDR2 (germline): MNHEY, SVGAGI. Unmatched junction bases numbered 7, after V lost 6 bases and J lost 5 bases. This CDR3 spans 14 amino acids. The CDR3 protein is CASRRLAEGETQYF. The CDR3 DNA follows: TGTGCCAGCAGGCGACTAGCGGAGGGGGAGACCCAGTACTTC.

The rearrangement links TRBV7-9 to TRBJ2-1, with D perhaps TRBD1 (6 bases). There are 17 residues in the CDR3. V lost 1 base and J lost 9, with 22 bases in between. Germline-derived CDR1 and CDR2 are SEHNR and FQNEAQ (reference sequence). CDR3 in amino acids: CASSLGGGVRLESEQFF. The CDR3 bases are TGTGCCAGCAGCTTAGGAGGGGGTGTTAGGTTAGAAAGTGAGCAGTTCTTC.

This clone was detected only once. This chain links TRBV2 with TRBJ1-5; no definite D call. The germline V gene encodes CDR1 SNHLY and CDR2 FYNNEI. V gave up 2 bases and J gave up 9 bases, with 11 bases separating them. This CDR3 spans 13 amino acids. The CDR3 reads CASSERPEGPQHF. The DNA for the CDR3 is TGTGCCAGCAGTGAACGCCCTGAGGGGCCCCAGCATTTT.

In DNA, the CDR3 is TGTGCCAGTAGTATAGGTAGCGGGAACTCATTTCGCATGGAGCAGTACTTC. Protein: CASSIGSGNSFRMEQYF. V and J are TRBV19 and TRBJ2-7; 8 nucleotides match TRBD2. Germline assignment: CDR1 LNHDA and CDR2 SQIVND (reference sequence). Unmatched junction bases numbered 15, after V lost 1 base and J lost 7 bases. The length of the CDR3 is 17 residues.

The chain links TRBV7-2 to TRBJ1-5, with 8 bases matching TRBD1. Germline CDR1 is SGHTA and CDR2 is FQGNSA. Trimming at V came to 4 bases and at J to 7 bases, leaving 6 bases not matched to a gene. There are 14 residues in the CDR3. The CDR3 sequence is CASSSGGREQPQHF. The CDR3 nucleotides are TGTGCCAGCAGCTCAGGGGGCCGCGAGCAGCCCCAGCATTTT.

V gene TRBV5-5 combines with J gene TRBJ1-2, with 8 positions matching TRBD1. Germline CDR1 SGHKS, CDR2 YYEKEE (reference sequence). The CDR3 has 13 residues. V shed 3 bases, J shed 6 bases, and the junction held 4 bases outside the gene matches. The CDR3 loop is CASSWTGLNGYTF. CDR3 DNA: TGTGCCAGCAGCTGGACAGGGTTGAATGGCTACACCTTC. The full variable domain, in which reference TRBV5-5 and TRBJ1-2 provide the parts outside the CDR3, is DAGVTQSPTHLIKTRGQQVTLRCSPISGHKSVSWYQQVLGQGPQFIFQYYEKEERGRGNFPDRFSARQFPNYSSELNVNALLLGDSALYLCASSWTGLNGYTFGSGTRLTVV.

The gene calls are TRBV29-1 and TRBJ2-2; TRBD1 matches 9 bases. The V gene's germline CDR1 is SQVTM and CDR2 ANQGSEA. V trimming: 3 bases; J trimming: 4 bases; junction bases outside the gene matches: 0. This CDR3 has 13 amino acids. The CDR3 reads CSVETGGTGELFF. CDR3 nucleotides: TGCAGCGTTGAGACAGGGGGCACCGGGGAGCTGTTTTTT.

As DNA, the CDR3 is TGCAGCGTTGGAGGTGCTACTAACTATGGCTACACCTTC. Its protein is CSVGGATNYGYTF. This chain links TRBV29-1 with TRBJ1-2; D is unresolved. The CDR3 runs 13 residues. The V end was cut by 4 bases, the J end by 0 bases, with 9 bases between. Germline-derived CDR1 and CDR2 are SQVTM and ANQGSEA.

The V call is TRBV28, the J call TRBJ2-7, with 10 bases lining up with TRBD1. The CDR3 runs 15 residues. Germline CDR1 reads MDHEN; CDR2 reads SYDVKM. V shed 5 bases, J shed 6 bases, and the junction held 10 bases outside the gene matches. The CDR3 reads CASSTSGTGAGEQYV. The CDR3 region has the DNA TGTGCCAGCAGTACATCCGGGACAGGGGCCGGCGAGCAGTACGTC.

This chain links TRBV30 with TRBJ2-7; the D is unclear. In germline, CDR1 is GTSNPN, CDR2 SVGIG (reference sequence). This CDR3 has 12 amino acids. V lost 4 bases and J lost 2, with 9 bases in between. CDR3 residues: CAWTRLTYEQYF. Written as DNA, the CDR3 is TGTGCCTGGACCAGGTTAACCTACGAGCAGTACTTC.

The V call is TRBV7-2, the J call TRBJ1-5, with D possibly matching TRBD1 (6 bases). Looked up from germline, CDR1 is SGHTA and CDR2 is FQGNSA. Trimming stripped 1 base from V and 5 bases from J, with 12 bases between. The CDR3 has 15 amino acids. Here the CDR3 DNA reads TGTGCCAGCAGCTTAGTGGGGGGGGGCGATCAGCCCCAGCATTTT. It encodes CASSLVGGGDQPQHF. Based on the CDR3 plus reference TRBV7-2 and TRBJ1-5, the full variable domain is GAGVSQSPSNKVTEKGKDVELRCDPISGHTALYWYRQSLGQGLEFLIYFQGNSAPDKSGLPSDRFSAERTGGSVSTLTIQRTQQEDSAVYLCASSLVGGGDQPQHFGDGTRLSIL.

The chain is built from TRBV18 and TRBJ1-1; TRBD1 aligns across 7 bases. The CDR3 is 15 amino acids. Germline V gene sequence: CDR1 KGHSH, CDR2 LQKENI. V dropped 4 bases and J dropped 5; count of bases not matched to a gene: 10. CDR3 sequence (DNA): TGTGCCAGCTCACTAGAGGGGGCCCTGGGGACTGAAGCTTTCTTT. This codes for CASSLEGALGTEAFF.

V is TRBV4-1 and J is TRBJ2-1; the match to TRBD2 covers 8 bases. Germline CDR1 and CDR2: MGHRA and YSYEKL. The CDR3 has 14 residues. V shed 2 bases, J shed 14 bases, and the junction held 11 bases outside the gene matches. CDR3 sequence reads: CASSQFAGTRYEFF. The CDR3 bases are TGCGCCAGCAGCCAATTTGCTGGGACTAGATATGAGTTCTTC.